The T cell receptor (beta chain) described here comes from a study of T cell changes during pregnancy in multiple sclerosis. This clone has a single count. Generated by immunoSEQ multiplex PCR, the TCRdb table keeps only in-frame clones and is missing some. Among 93,000 or so clones listed, approximately 90% were seen once. Germline values: CDR1 MRHNA, CDR2 SNTAGT. The CDR3 covers 15 residues. Trimming removed 6 bases from V and 1 base from J, with 15 bases in between. The TCR was taken from a female donor with multiple sclerosis, enrolled in a pregnancy study. J is TRBJ1-1 and V is TRBV6-4; the D gene is possibly TRBD1 (5 bases). This sample comprised peripheral blood, obtained before pregnancy. In DNA, the CDR3 is TGTGCCAGCAGGAAAACAGGCAAACCGAACACTGAAGCTTTCTTT. It specifies CASRKTGKPNTEAFF.